These 19 T cell receptor beta chains came from one sample sequenced in a study of regulatory T cells in long-lasting Graves disease. Indicated time point: newly diagnosed GD, antithyroid drugs for less than 3 months. There was RNA extracted from PBMCs, and the TCR library was made from it. Sequencing libraries for TCR beta were prepared with iRepertoire HTBI primers and Arm-PCR of CDR3 regions. TCRdb reprocessed the multiplex PCR reads via MiXCR and lists one record per CDR3 protein. The profile shows about 620,000 distinct CDR3 sequences, around 15% of them singletons. The data were also submitted as part of a second study, on T cells in Graves' hyperthyroidism and ophthalmopathy.

This specimen consisted of peripheral blood mononuclear cells (PBMCs), obtained at new diagnosis, from a patient treated with antithyroid drugs. These receptors were collected from a woman aged 25-40 years with Graves disease.

The table lists this clonotype with many counts. The chain has TRBV12-3 or TRBV12-4 and TRBJ1-5; D remains unclear. There are 13 residues in the CDR3. Trimming took off 10 bases at V and 1 base at J, with 11 bases between the two ends. The CDR3, as DNA: TGTGCCACCCGGATGTTAAGCAATCAGCCCCAGCATTTT. Encoded protein: CATRMLSNQPQHF.

The rearrangement joins TRBV11-3 to TRBJ2-1; 9 bases align to TRBD2. This CDR3 spans 16 amino acids. Germline V gives CDR1 SGHNT, CDR2 YENEEA. V trimming: 2 bases; J trimming: 8 bases; junction bases outside the gene matches: 10. As DNA, the CDR3 is TGTGCCAGCAGCTTATTGTCTGGGACTAGCTTTCATGAGCAGTTCTTC. This encodes CASSLLSGTSFHEQFF. Full variable domain (missing parts from reference TRBV11-3 and TRBJ2-1): EAGVVQSPRYKIIEKKQPVAFWCNPISGHNTLYWYLQNLGQGPELLIRYENEEAVDDSQLPKDRFSAERLKGVDSTLKIQPAELGDSAVYLCASSLLSGTSFHEQFFGPGTRLTVL.

The J gene is TRBJ1-1, the V gene TRBV27, with no clear D. Trimming took off 5 bases at V and 0 bases at J, with 13 bases between the two ends. CDR1 and CDR2 (germline): MNHEY, SMNVEV (reference sequence). The CDR3 sequence is 15 residues long. The CDR3 region is CASSDVGEMNTEAFF. The CDR3 DNA reads as TGTGCCAGCAGTGACGTCGGGGAAATGAACACTGAAGCTTTCTTT.

CDR3 loop: CSARDGNIGDQFF. The CDR3 DNA is TGCAGTGCTAGAGATGGTAATATAGGAGATCAGTTCTTC. The chain combines TRBV20-1 with TRBJ2-1; D gene unclear. The CDR3 consists of 13 residues. Germline assignment: CDR1 DFQATT and CDR2 SNEGSKA (reference sequence). Trimming left V 0 bases short and J 13 bases short, with 16 bases between.

The V gene is TRBV20-1, the J gene TRBJ1-2; 7 bases match TRBD1. The CDR3 has 12 residues. Unmatched junction bases numbered 7, after V lost 6 bases and J lost 6 bases. Germline loops: CDR1 DFQATT, CDR2 SNEGSKA (reference sequence). For the CDR3, the DNA is TGCAGTGCCCCAGGGGGAAACGATGGCTACACCTTC. Residues: CSAPGGNDGYTF.

The V gene is TRBV9, the J gene TRBJ2-1; TRBD2 agrees at 16 bases. Germline V gene sequence: CDR1 SGDLS, CDR2 YYNGEE. V trimming: 4 bases; J trimming: 8 bases; junction bases outside the gene matches: 6. This CDR3 is 16 amino acids long. The CDR3 nucleotides read TGTGCCAGCAGCTTGGGGACTAGCGGGAGGGCGGATGAGCAGTTCTTC. Amino acids: CASSLGTSGRADEQFF.

This clonotype was picked up many times. V gene TRBV30 combines with J gene TRBJ2-7; a possible D gene is TRBD1 (5 bases). There are 15 residues in the CDR3. Germline V gene data show CDR1 as GTSNPN and CDR2 as SVGIG (reference sequence). Between the trimmed V and J ends, which lost 0 bases and 6 bases, there was a span of 18 bases. The DNA for the CDR3 is TGTGCCTGGAGTGTACGTTGGGGCTCTCGTCCCGAGCAGTACTTC. It is translated as CAWSVRWGSRPEQYF.

This clonotype has a count of ten or more. The chain employs TRBV24-1 and TRBJ2-3; D possibly matches TRBD1 or TRBD2 (5 bases each). With 1 base removed from V and 5 bases from J, the gap between germline ends came to 12 bases. The germline V gene encodes CDR1 KGHDR and CDR2 SFDVKD. There are 15 residues in the CDR3. The CDR3 loop reads CATSDLVGGGDTQYF. CDR3 nucleotides: TGTGCCACCAGTGATTTAGTAGGTGGGGGAGATACGCAGTATTTT.

There are a few counts of this clonotype. J is TRBJ2-1 and V is TRBV5-1; the match to TRBD2 covers 8 bases. The germline gives CDR1 SGHRS, CDR2 YFSETQ. The V segment lost 4 bases and the J segment 4 bases; nucleotides outside the gene matches: 13. CDR3 length equals 17 residues. The CDR3: CASSRFGDSGVYNEQFF. The CDR3 DNA sequence: TGCGCCAGCAGCCGTTTCGGAGATAGCGGGGTATACAATGAGCAGTTCTTC.

There are a few counts of this clonotype. V and J are TRBV9 and TRBJ2-5, with a tentative D call TRBD2 (5 bases). CDR1 and CDR2 (germline): SGDLS, YYNGEE. The V end lost 3 bases, the J end lost 5 bases, and 14 bases lay between the germline ends. The CDR3 spans 14 residues. The CDR3 spells CASSAPTGVETQYF. DNA for the CDR3: TGTGCCAGCAGCGCCCCAACCGGGGTGGAGACCCAGTACTTC.

The chain recombines TRBV18 with TRBJ2-5; weak D call: TRBD1 (6 bases). Deletions cut 6 bases from V and 1 base from J, with 12 bases between. This CDR3 spans 14 amino acids. The germline V gene has CDR1 KGHSH and CDR2 LQKENI. CDR3 sequence (DNA): TGTGCCAGCTCCCCAGGACAGATCCAAGAGACCCAGTACTTC. Translation: CASSPGQIQETQYF.

This clonotype was recorded at least ten times. The rearrangement joins TRBV20-1 to TRBJ2-7, with D unclear. Deletions cut 6 bases from V and 6 bases from J, with 18 bases between. Germline V gene sequence: CDR1 DFQATT, CDR2 SNEGSKA (reference sequence). The CDR3 consists of 13 residues. CDR3 loop: CSADPQHSGEQYF. The CDR3 DNA reads TGCAGTGCCGACCCTCAACATTCCGGCGAGCAGTACTTC.

Ten or more counts support this clonotype. The J gene is TRBJ2-2, the V gene TRBV7-3; the match to TRBD2 covers 9 bases. Germline CDR1 and CDR2: SGHTA and FQGTGA. The J segment lost 7 bases and the V segment lost 2 bases, leaving 5 bases of the junction unmatched. The CDR3 runs to 15 residues. In DNA form, the CDR3 reads TGTGCCAGCAGCTTAGTAGCGGGAGTTGGCGGGGAGCTGTTTTTT. This gives the protein CASSLVAGVGGELFF.

This clonotype was seen many times. This chain connects TRBV28 to TRBJ2-7; D may be TRBD1 or TRBD2 (5 bases each). Germline lookup yields CDR1 MDHEN and CDR2 SYDVKM. V was cut by 7 bases and J by 2 bases, with 18 bases left in between. This CDR3 has 15 amino acids. This CDR3 is CASTPTWGKAYEQYF. The CDR3 coding sequence is TGTGCCAGCACCCCCACCTGGGGGAAGGCCTACGAGCAGTACTTC.

The chain employs TRBV28 and TRBJ2-7, with a weak D call TRBD2 (8 bases). The germline gives CDR1 MDHEN, CDR2 SYDVKM. V gave up 11 bases and J gave up 7 bases, with 24 bases separating them. The CDR3 totals 14 residues. The CDR3 region is CAARREGAASEQYF. DNA for the CDR3: TGTGCCGCACGACGGGAGGGGGCCGCTTCAGAGCAGTACTTC.

This chain uses TRBV2 with TRBJ1-5; 7 nucleotides align to TRBD1. The CDR3 consists of 17 residues. Germline V CDR1 and CDR2: SNHLY, FYNNEI. J lost 0 bases, V lost 6 bases, and 11 bases had no gene match. The CDR3 sequence is CASSQTPGDSSNQPQHF. The CDR3 DNA reads TGTGCCAGCAGCCAGACTCCAGGGGACAGTAGCAATCAGCCCCAGCATTTT.

Ten or more counts support this clonotype. CDR3 protein: CASRSEGVRNQPQHF. In DNA, the CDR3 is TGTGCCAGCCGCAGTGAAGGAGTCCGCAATCAGCCCCAGCATTTT. V gene TRBV2 combines with J gene TRBJ1-5; D ambiguous. V dropped 8 bases and J dropped 2 bases, with 16 bases sitting between them. The germline CDR1 and CDR2 sequences are SNHLY and FYNNEI. The CDR3 has 15 amino acids.

In this sample, this clonotype turned up a few times. CDR3 nucleotides: TGCGCCAGCAGAGAAGGACAGGGGGTCAATGAGCAGTTCTTC. Translation: CASREGQGVNEQFF. The chain links TRBV5-1 to TRBJ2-1, with 10 bases matching TRBD1. This CDR3 region has 14 residues. V lost 5 bases to trimming and J lost 6 bases; unmatched junction nucleotides: 5. Per the germline V gene, CDR1 is SGHRS and CDR2 is YFSETQ.

This clonotype was seen only a few times. The rearrangement uses TRBV7-2 and TRBJ1-2; D is unresolved. This CDR3 region has 15 residues. Between the trimmed V and J ends, which lost 3 bases and 2 bases, there was a span of 13 bases. Germline V gene data show CDR1 as SGHTA and CDR2 as FQGNSA. The CDR3 bases are TGTGCCAGCAGCTTCACCTCCACGGGCAACTATGGCTACACCTTC. Protein sequence: CASSFTSTGNYGYTF.